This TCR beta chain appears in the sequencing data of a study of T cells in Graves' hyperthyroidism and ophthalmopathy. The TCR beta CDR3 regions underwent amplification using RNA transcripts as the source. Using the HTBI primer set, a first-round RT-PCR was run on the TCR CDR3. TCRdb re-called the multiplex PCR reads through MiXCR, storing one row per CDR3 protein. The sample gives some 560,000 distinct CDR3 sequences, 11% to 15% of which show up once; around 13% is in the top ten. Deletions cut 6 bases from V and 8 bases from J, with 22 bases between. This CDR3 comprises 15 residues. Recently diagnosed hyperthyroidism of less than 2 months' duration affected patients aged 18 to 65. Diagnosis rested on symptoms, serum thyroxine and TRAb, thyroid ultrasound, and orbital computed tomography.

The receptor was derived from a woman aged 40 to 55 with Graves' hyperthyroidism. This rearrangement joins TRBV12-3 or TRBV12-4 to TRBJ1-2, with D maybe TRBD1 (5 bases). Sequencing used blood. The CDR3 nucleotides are TGTGCCAGCAGCCCGGGGGGGGGGTCTACCACGGGCTACACCTTC. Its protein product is CASSPGGGSTTGYTF.